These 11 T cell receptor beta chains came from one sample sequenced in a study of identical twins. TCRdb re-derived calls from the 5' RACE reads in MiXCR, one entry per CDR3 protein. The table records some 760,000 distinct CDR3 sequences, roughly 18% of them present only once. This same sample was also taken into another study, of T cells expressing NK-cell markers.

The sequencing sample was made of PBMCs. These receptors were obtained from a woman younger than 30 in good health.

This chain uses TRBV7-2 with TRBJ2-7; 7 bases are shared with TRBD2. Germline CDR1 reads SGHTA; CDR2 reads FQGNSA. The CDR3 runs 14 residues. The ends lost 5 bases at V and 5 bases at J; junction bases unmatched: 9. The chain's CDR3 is CASSTWTSSNEQYF. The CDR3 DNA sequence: TGTGCCAGCAGCACCTGGACTAGTTCCAACGAGCAGTACTTC.

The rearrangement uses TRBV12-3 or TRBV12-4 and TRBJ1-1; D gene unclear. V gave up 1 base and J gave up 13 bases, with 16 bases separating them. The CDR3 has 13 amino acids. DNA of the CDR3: TGTGCCAGCAGTTTAGTCATGGCTTCGGAGGGTTTCTTT. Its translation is CASSLVMASEGFF.

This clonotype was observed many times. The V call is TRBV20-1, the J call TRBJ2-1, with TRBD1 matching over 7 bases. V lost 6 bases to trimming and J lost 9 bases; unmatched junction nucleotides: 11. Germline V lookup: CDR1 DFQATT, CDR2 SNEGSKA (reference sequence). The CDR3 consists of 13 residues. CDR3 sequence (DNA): TGCAGTGCGCCACGCCGACAGGGTTCTGAGCAGTTCTTC. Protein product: CSAPRRQGSEQFF.

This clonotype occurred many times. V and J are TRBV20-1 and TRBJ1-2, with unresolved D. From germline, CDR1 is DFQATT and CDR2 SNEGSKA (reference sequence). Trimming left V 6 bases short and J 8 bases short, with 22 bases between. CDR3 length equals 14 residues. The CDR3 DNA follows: TGCAGTGCCCAAGGGAATCGCGCGAAGGAGGGCTACACCTTC. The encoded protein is CSAQGNRAKEGYTF.

CDR3 region: CASSLDLGQGLLEQYF. Here the CDR3 DNA reads TGTGCCAGCAGTTTAGACTTGGGACAGGGTCTGCTCGAGCAGTACTTC. The V and J genes are TRBV12-3 or TRBV12-4 and TRBJ2-7, with 9 bases aligning to TRBD1. The CDR3 is 16 amino acids. V gave up 1 base and J gave up 6 bases; unmatched junction bases: 10.

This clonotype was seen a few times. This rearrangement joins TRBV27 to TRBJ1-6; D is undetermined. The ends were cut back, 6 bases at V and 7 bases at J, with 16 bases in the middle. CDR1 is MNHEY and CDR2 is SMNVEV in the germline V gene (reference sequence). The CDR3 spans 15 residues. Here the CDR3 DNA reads TGTGCCAGCAGCTCCCCCCACTCTCTAAATTCACCCCTCCACTTT. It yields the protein CASSSPHSLNSPLHF.

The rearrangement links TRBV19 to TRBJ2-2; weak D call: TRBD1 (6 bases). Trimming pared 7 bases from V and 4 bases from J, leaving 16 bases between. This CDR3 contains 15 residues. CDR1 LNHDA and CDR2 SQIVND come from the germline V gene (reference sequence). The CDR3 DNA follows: TGTGCCAGTACCGACCGGGACATCTCCACCGGGGAGCTGTTTTTT. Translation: CASTDRDISTGELFF. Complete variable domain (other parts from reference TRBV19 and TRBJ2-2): DGGITQSPKYLFRKEGQNVTLSCEQNLNHDAMYWYRQDPGQGLRLIYYSQIVNDFQKGDIAEGYSVSREKKESFPLTVTSAQKNPTAFYLCASTDRDISTGELFFGEGSRLTVL.

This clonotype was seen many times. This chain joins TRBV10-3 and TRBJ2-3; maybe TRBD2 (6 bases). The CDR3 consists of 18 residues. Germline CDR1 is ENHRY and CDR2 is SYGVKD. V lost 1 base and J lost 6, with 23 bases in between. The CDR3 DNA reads TGTGCCATCAGTGAGTGGGCCCCCCCTAGCGTGTCCTTCGATACGCAGTATTTT. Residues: CAISEWAPPSVSFDTQYF.

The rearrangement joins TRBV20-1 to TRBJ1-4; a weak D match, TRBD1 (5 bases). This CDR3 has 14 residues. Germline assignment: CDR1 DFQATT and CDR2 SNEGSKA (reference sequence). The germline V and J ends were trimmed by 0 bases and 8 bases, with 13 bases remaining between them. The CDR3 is CSARDGTRAEKLFF. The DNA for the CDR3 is TGCAGTGCTAGAGATGGGACGCGGGCCGAAAAACTGTTTTTT.

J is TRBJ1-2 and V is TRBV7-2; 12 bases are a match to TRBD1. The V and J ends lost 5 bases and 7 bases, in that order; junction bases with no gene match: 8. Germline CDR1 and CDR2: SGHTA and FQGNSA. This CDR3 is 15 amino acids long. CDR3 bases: TGTGCCAGCAGCCAAAAGGGGACAGGGGGCTTTGGCTACACCTTC. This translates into CASSQKGTGGFGYTF.

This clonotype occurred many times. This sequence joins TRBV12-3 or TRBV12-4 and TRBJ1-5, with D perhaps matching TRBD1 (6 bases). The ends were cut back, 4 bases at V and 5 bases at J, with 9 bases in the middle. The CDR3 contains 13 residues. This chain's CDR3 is CASSWDKDQPQHF. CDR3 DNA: TGTGCCAGCAGTTGGGACAAGGATCAGCCCCAGCATTTT.